This T cell receptor beta chain stems from a study of blood T cell repertoires in COVID-19. In the original analysis: Quantification of nucleated cells was approximated via reference gene primer amplification. Libraries were prepared by immunoSEQ multiplex PCR; TCRdb keeps only in-frame clonotypes and omits some of them. The DNA gave D and trimming, while V, J and clone size come from that table. The data show just over 650,000 clones, 85% to 90% seen once. Trimming left V 4 bases short and J 7 bases short, with 13 bases between. The CDR3 runs to 12 residues. In germline, CDR1 is GTSNPN, CDR2 SVGIG (reference sequence).

The genes are TRBV30 and TRBJ1-2; D unclear. The sequenced sample was peripheral blood. The TCR comes from a woman aged 18-30 years with acute or convalescent COVID-19. The CDR3 spells CAWTDASGGYTF. CDR3 sequence (DNA): TGTGCCTGGACAGACGCCTCAGGTGGCTACACCTTC.